A selection of T cell receptor beta chains follows, all from one sample in a study of metastatic and nonmetastatic thyroid tumors. TCRdb reprocessed the PCR reads via MiXCR. This sample has thousands of clones, with around 28% found just once. The specimen sequenced was tumor tissue. These receptors were taken from a male donor with papillary thyroid cancer or a benign thyroid nodule (not recorded which). Some clones in this sample may be carry-over from other donors' samples. Both conserved end residues are part of each CDR3. D genes are given only for firm matches. Expanded clones get a size class; other rows say once, few or many, or leave the size out.

CDR3	J	D	V	size
CASSHSDTQYF	TRBJ2-3	NA	TRBV12-3/TRBV12-4	few
CASSGGESGGYTF	TRBJ1-2	NA	TRBV6-1	few
CASSYGLAGRDTGELFF	TRBJ2-2	TRBD2	TRBV6-6	few
CAIKRSGSSYNEQFF	TRBJ2-1	NA	TRBV10-3	medium-sized
CATKTTGSTDTQYF	TRBJ2-3	TRBD1	TRBV19	NA
CSARGLHGTSATDTQYF	TRBJ2-3	TRBD2	TRBV20-1	few
CASSVGLAGAGKTYEQYF	TRBJ2-7	TRBD2	TRBV6-1	few
CATQRGERDTQYF	TRBJ2-3	NA	TRBV2	NA
CASSESGQGTDTQYF	TRBJ2-3	TRBD1	TRBV6-4	NA
CASSLDGDYGYTF	TRBJ1-2	NA	TRBV5-4	NA
CASSFGSPPTGELFF	TRBJ2-2	NA	TRBV6-5	NA
CASSHTGSPNQPQHF	TRBJ1-5	NA	TRBV4-1	NA
CASSLEREGSRTDTQYF	TRBJ2-3	TRBD2	TRBV12-3/TRBV12-4	many
CASGLATTDTQYF	TRBJ2-3	TRBD2	TRBV30	many
CATSDSGRGNEQFF	TRBJ2-1	NA	TRBV24-1	NA
CASSEYKSDNSPLHF	TRBJ1-6	NA	TRBV27	NA
CASSLGAGTVSYEQYF	TRBJ2-7	TRBD1	TRBV11-2	few
CASFLDRSNEQFF	TRBJ2-1	TRBD1	TRBV2	few
CASSAGINTGELFF	TRBJ2-2	NA	TRBV18	NA
CSVDREGSYNEQFF	TRBJ2-1	NA	TRBV29-1	many
CASSLAGDTDTQYF	TRBJ2-3	NA	TRBV7-6	NA
CASTRTGNSNQPQHF	TRBJ1-5	TRBD1	TRBV2	NA
CASSEARGRALRNTEAFF	TRBJ1-1	NA	TRBV6-1	large
CASSLGRQGHGYTF	TRBJ1-2	TRBD1	TRBV28	few
CASSMGGLAGGPETQYF	TRBJ2-5	TRBD2	TRBV19	many
CASSYSLEADTQYF	TRBJ2-3	NA	TRBV6-2/TRBV6-3	few
CASSLAITPSGEAFF	TRBJ1-1	NA	TRBV5-1	many
CASRSAKYQETQYF	TRBJ2-5	NA	TRBV12-3/TRBV12-4	medium-sized
CASSIAPTGLDYEQYF	TRBJ2-7	TRBD1	TRBV19	once
CASSLDRNTEAFF	TRBJ1-1	TRBD1	TRBV7-3	NA
CASSQPGQISYEQYF	TRBJ2-7	TRBD1	TRBV4-1	NA
CSARKKRGDEAHLNEQFF	TRBJ2-1	TRBD2	TRBV20-1	NA
CAWSRERGRWDYGYTF	TRBJ1-2	NA	TRBV30	few
CASSSSSATGEQYF	TRBJ2-7	NA	TRBV7-2	NA
CASSLAPSYNEQFF	TRBJ2-1	NA	TRBV5-1	NA
CASSLPTDGRTGELFF	TRBJ2-2	NA	TRBV28	many
CASSYKGANYGYTF	TRBJ1-2	TRBD1	TRBV6-9	NA
CASSTGTGIFDLEKLFF	TRBJ1-4	TRBD1	TRBV4-2	NA
CASSPVGGLPGDGYTF	TRBJ1-2	NA	TRBV5-1	few
CAVALAELITATQYF	TRBJ2-3	TRBD2	TRBV19	NA
CASRTESNQPQHF	TRBJ1-5	NA	TRBV2	NA
CAISDETPTGELFF	TRBJ2-2	NA	TRBV10-3	few
CSVELAGERRETQYF	TRBJ2-5	TRBD2	TRBV29-1	many
CASSNRQVGQYF	TRBJ2-3	NA	TRBV28	few
CSARDPNRAISYEQYF	TRBJ2-7	NA	TRBV20-1	medium-sized
CASSRTGSTDTQYF	TRBJ2-3	NA	TRBV7-9	NA
CASRPRTSGPRVNTGELFF	TRBJ2-2	TRBD2	TRBV28	few
CSATHSGGYTF	TRBJ1-2	NA	TRBV20-1	NA
CASSFRAESTGELFF	TRBJ2-2	NA	TRBV7-3	NA
CASSPRLGQTDTQYF	TRBJ2-3	NA	TRBV7-9	many
CASRESSGSGYEQFF	TRBJ2-1	TRBD2	TRBV12-3/TRBV12-4	NA
CASSLALGGGYGYTF	TRBJ1-2	NA	TRBV12-3/TRBV12-4	few